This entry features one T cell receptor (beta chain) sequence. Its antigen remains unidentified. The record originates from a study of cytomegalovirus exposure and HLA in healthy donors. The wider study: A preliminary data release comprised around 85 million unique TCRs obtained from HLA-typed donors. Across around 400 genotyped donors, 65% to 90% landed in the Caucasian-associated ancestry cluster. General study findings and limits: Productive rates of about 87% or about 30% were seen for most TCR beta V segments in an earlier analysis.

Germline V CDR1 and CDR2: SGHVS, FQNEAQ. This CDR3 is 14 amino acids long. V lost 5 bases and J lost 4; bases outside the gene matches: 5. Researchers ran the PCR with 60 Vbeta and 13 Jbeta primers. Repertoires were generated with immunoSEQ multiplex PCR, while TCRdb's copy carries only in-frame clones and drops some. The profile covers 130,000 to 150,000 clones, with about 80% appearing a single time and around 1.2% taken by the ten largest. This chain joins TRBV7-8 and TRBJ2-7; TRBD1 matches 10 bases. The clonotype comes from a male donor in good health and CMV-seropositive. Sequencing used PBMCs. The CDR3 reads CASSPPGQGYEQYF. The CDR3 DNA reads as TGTGCCAGCAGCCCTCCGGGACAGGGGTACGAGCAGTACTTC.